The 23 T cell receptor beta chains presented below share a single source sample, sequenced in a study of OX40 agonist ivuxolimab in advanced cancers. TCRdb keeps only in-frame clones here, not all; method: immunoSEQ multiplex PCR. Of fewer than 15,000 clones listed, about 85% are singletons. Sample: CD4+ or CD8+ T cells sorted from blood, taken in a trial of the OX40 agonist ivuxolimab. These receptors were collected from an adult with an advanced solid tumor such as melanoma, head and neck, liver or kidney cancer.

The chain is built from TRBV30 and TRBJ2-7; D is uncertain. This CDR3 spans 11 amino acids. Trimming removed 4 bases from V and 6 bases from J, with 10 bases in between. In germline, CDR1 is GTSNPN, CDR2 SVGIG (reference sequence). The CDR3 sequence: CAWNEDTEQYF. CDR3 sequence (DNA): TGTGCCTGGAACGAAGATACCGAGCAGTACTTC.

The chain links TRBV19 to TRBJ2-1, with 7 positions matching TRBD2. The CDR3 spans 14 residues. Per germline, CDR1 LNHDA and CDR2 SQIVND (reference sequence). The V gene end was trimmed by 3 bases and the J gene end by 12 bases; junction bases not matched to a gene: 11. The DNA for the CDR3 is TGTGCCAGTAGTATTAATTCAGGGAGGGCAGGGCAGTTCTTC. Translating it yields CASSINSGRAGQFF.

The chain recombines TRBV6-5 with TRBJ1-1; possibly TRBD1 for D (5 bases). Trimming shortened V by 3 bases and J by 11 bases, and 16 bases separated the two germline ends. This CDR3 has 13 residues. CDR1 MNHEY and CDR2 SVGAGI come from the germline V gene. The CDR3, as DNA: TGTGCCAGCAGTTATCCCGGGGCCAACGACGCTTTCTTT. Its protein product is CASSYPGANDAFF.

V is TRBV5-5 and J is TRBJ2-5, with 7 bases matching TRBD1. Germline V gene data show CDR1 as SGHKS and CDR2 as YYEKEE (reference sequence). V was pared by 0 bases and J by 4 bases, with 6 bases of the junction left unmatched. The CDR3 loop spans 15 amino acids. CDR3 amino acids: CASSLVGSGGETQYF. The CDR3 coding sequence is TGTGCCAGCAGCTTGGTAGGGTCAGGGGGAGAGACCCAGTACTTC.

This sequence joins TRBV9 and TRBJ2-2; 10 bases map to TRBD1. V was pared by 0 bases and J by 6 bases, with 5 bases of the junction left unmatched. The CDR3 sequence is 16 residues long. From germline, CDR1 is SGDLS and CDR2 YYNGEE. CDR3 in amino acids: CASSVVGQGNSGELFF. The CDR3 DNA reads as TGTGCCAGCAGCGTAGTGGGACAGGGGAATTCCGGGGAGCTGTTTTTT.

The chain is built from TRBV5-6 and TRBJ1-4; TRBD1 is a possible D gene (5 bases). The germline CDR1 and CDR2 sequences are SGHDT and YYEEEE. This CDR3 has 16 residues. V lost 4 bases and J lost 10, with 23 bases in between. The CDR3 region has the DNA TGTGCCAGCAGCCTGGGGGGGATGACTTATGATGGAAAACTGTTTTTT. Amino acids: CASSLGGMTYDGKLFF.

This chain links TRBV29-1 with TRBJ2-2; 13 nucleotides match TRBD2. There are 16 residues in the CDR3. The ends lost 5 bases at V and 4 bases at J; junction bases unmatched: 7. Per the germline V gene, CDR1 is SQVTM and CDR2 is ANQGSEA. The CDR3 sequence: CSVLYGTSGITGELFF. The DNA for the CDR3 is TGCAGCGTTCTCTACGGGACTAGCGGGATCACCGGGGAGCTGTTTTTT.

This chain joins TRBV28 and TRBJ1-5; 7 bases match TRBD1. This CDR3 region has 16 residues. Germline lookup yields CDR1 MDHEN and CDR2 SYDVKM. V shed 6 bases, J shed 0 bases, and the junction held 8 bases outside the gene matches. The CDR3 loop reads CASRRGTEYSNQPQHF. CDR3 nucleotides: TGTGCCAGCAGGCGGGGGACAGAATATAGCAATCAGCCCCAGCATTTT.

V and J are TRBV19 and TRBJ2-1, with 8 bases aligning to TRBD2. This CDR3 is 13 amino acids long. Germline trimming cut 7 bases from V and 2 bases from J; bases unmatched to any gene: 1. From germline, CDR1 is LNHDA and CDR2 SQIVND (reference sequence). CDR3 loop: CASTGGAYNEQFF. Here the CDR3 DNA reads TGTGCCAGTACGGGGGGGGCCTACAATGAGCAGTTCTTC.

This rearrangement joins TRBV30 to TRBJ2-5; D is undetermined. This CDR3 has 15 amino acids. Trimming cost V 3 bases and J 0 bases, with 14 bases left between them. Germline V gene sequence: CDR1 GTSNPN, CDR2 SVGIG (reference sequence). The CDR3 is CAWRRYSWYQETQYF. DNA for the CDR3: TGTGCCTGGAGACGTTACTCCTGGTACCAAGAGACCCAGTACTTC.

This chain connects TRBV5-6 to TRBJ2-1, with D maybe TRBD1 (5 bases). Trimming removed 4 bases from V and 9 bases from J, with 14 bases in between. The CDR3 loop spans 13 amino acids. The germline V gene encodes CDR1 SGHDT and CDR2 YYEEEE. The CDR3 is CASSRGAQGEQFF. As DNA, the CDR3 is TGTGCCAGCAGCCGAGGCGCCCAGGGTGAGCAGTTCTTC.

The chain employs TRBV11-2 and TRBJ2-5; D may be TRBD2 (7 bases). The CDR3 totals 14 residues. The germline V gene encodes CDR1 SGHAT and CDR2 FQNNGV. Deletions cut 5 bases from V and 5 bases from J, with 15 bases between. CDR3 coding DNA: TGTGCCAGCAGCCGACGGGGGGCCGAGGAGACCCAGTACTTC. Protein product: CASSRRGAEETQYF.

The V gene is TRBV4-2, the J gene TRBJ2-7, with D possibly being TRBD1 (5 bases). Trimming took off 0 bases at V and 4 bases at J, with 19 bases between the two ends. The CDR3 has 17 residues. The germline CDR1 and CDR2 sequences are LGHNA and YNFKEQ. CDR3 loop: CASSQEERTQGIYEQYF. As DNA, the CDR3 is TGTGCCAGCAGCCAAGAGGAGAGGACCCAGGGTATATACGAGCAGTACTTC.

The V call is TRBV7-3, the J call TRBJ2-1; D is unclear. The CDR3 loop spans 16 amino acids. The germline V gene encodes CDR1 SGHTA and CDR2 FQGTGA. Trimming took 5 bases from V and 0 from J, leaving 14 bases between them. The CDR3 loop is CASSPWASGSYNEQFF. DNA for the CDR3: TGTGCCAGCAGCCCGTGGGCGTCGGGCTCCTACAATGAGCAGTTCTTC. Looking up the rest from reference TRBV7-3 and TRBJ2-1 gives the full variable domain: GAGVSQTPSNKVTEKGKYVELRCDPISGHTALYWYRQSLGQGPEFLIYFQGTGAADDSGLPNDRFFAVRPEGSVSTLKIQRTERGDSAVYLCASSPWASGSYNEQFFGPGTRLTVL.

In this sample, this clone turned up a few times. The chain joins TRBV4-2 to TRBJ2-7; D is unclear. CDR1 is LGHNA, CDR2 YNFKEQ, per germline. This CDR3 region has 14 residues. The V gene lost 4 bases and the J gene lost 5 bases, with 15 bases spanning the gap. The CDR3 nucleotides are TGTGCCAGCAGCCCTAGTGACAATCCGCACGAGCAGTACTTC. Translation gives CASSPSDNPHEQYF.

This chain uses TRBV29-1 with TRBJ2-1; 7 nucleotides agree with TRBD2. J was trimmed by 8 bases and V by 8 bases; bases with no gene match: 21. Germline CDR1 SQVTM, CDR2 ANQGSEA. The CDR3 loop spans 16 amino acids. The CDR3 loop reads CSTNSRGLSPSDEQFF. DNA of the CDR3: TGCAGCACAAACAGCCGGGGACTATCTCCCTCTGATGAGCAGTTCTTC.

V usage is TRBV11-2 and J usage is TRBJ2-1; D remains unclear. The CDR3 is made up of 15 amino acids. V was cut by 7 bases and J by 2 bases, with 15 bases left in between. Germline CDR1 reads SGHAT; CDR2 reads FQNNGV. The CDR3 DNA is TGTGCCAGCAAGTTGGGCAGGAATCCCTACAATGAGCAGTTCTTC. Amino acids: CASKLGRNPYNEQFF.

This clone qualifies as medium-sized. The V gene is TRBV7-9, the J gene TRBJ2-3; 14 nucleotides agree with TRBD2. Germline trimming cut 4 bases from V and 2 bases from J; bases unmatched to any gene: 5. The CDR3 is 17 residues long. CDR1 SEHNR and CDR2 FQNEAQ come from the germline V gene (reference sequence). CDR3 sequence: CASSYGLAGGFTDTQYF. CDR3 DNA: TGTGCCAGCAGCTACGGACTAGCGGGGGGTTTCACAGATACGCAGTATTTT.

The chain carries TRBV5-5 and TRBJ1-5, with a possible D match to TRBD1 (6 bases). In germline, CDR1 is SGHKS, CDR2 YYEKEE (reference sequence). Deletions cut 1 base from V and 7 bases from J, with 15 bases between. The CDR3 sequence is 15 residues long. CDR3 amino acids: CASSLLQGRGQPQHF. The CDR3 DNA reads TGTGCCAGCAGCTTGTTACAGGGAAGGGGCCAGCCCCAGCATTTT.

The CDR3 loop is CASSPYLDRGELFF. CDR3 sequence (DNA): TGTGCCAGCAGTCCCTATCTCGACAGGGGGGAGCTGTTTTTT. The rearrangement links TRBV28 to TRBJ2-2; D perhaps matches TRBD1 (6 bases). The CDR3 spans 14 residues. The V and J ends lost 5 bases and 8 bases respectively, with 15 bases between them. Per the germline V gene, CDR1 is MDHEN and CDR2 is SYDVKM.

CDR3 coding DNA: TGTGCCAGCAGCCCAAACCGGGGGGGCCTCCACAATGAGCAGTTCTTC. It codes for CASSPNRGGLHNEQFF. The rearrangement uses TRBV9 and TRBJ2-1; 8 bases map to TRBD2. V dropped 4 bases and J dropped 5; count of bases not matched to a gene: 11. The length of the CDR3 is 16 residues. Germline CDR1 reads SGDLS; CDR2 reads YYNGEE.

The CDR3, as DNA: TGTGCCAGCAGTGACCAACCTCCAGGGGGAAACATTCAGTACTTC. Translating it yields CASSDQPPGGNIQYF. The V call is TRBV28, the J call TRBJ2-4, with 7 bases fitting TRBD1. The CDR3 runs to 15 residues. In germline, CDR1 is MDHEN, CDR2 SYDVKM. The V segment lost 5 bases and the J segment 6 bases; nucleotides outside the gene matches: 10. Full variable domain (remainder filled in from reference TRBV28 and TRBJ2-4): DVKVTQSSRYLVKRTGEKVFLECVQDMDHENMFWYRQDPGLGLRLIYFSYDVKMKEKGDIPEGYSVSREKKERFSLILESASTNQTSMYLCASSDQPPGGNIQYFGAGTRLSVL.

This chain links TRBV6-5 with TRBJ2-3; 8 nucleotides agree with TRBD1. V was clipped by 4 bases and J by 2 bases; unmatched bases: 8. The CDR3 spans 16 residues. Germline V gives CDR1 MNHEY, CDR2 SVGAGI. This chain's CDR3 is CASSFRDRQITDTQYF. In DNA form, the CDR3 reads TGTGCCAGCAGTTTCCGGGACAGGCAAATCACAGATACGCAGTATTTT.